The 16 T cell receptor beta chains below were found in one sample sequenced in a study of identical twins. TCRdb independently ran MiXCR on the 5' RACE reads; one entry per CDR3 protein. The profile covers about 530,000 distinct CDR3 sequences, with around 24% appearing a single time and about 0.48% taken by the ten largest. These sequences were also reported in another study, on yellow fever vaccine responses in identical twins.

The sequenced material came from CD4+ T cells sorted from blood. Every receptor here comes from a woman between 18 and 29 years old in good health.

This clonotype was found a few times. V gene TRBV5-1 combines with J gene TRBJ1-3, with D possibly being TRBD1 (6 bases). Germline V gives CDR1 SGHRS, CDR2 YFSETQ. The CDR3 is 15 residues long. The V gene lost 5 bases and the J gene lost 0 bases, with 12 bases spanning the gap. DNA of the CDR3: TGCGCCAGCAGGCCAGGGGAATTCTCTGGAAACACCATATATTTT. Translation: CASRPGEFSGNTIYF. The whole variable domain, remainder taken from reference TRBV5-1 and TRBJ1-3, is KAGVTQTPRYLIKTRGQQVTLSCSPISGHRSVSWYQQTPGQGLQFLFEYFSETQRNKGNFPGRFSGRQFSNSRSEMNVSTLELGDSALYLCASRPGEFSGNTIYFGEGSWLTVV.

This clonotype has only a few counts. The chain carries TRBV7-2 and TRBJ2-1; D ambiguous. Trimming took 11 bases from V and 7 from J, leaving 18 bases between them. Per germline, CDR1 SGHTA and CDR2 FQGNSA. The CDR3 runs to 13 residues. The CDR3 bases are TGTGCCCTAAAACTGTGGGTTGGGAATGAGCAGTTCTTC. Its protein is CALKLWVGNEQFF.

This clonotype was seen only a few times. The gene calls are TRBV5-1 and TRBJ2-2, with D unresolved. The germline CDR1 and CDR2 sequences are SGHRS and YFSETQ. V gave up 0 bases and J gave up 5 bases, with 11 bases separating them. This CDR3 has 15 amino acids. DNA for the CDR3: TGCGCCAGCAGCTTGGTGGAAAGGTGGACCGGGGAGCTGTTTTTT. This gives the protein CASSLVERWTGELFF.

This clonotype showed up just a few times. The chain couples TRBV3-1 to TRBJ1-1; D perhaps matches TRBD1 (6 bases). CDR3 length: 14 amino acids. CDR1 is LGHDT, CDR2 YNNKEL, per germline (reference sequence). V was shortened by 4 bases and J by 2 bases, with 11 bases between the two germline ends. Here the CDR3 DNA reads TGTGCCAGCAGCCCGATGACAGGAAACACTGAAGCTTTCTTT. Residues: CASSPMTGNTEAFF.

The CDR3 loop reads CASSPWDGSERPTKNIQYF. The DNA of the CDR3 is TGTGCCAGTAGTCCATGGGACGGGAGTGAGCGACCGACCAAAAACATTCAGTACTTC. V gene TRBV19 combines with J gene TRBJ2-4; the D gene is possibly TRBD2 (6 bases). This CDR3 contains 19 residues. Trimming cost V 5 bases and J 2 bases, with 25 bases left between them. Germline lookup yields CDR1 LNHDA and CDR2 SQIVND (reference sequence).

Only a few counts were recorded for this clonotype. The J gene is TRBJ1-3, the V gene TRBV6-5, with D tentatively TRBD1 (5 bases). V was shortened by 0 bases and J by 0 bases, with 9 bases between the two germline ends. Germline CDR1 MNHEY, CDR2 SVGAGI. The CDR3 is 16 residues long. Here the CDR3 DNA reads TGTGCCAGCAGTTACTCGGGGCTTATCTCTGGAAACACCATATATTTT. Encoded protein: CASSYSGLISGNTIYF.

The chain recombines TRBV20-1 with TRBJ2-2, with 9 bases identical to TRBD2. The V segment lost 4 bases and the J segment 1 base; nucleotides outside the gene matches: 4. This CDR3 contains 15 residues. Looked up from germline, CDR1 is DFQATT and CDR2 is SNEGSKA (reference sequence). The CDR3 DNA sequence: TGCAGTGCTATGCTAGCGGGACAGAACACCGGGGAGCTGTTTTTT. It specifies CSAMLAGQNTGELFF.

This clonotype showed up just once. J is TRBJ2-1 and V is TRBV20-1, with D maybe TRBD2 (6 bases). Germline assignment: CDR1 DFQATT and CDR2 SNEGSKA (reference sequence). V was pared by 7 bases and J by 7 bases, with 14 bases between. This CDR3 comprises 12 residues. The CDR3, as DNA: TGCAGTGTATATACGGGAGCGAATGAGCAGTTCTTC. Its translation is CSVYTGANEQFF.

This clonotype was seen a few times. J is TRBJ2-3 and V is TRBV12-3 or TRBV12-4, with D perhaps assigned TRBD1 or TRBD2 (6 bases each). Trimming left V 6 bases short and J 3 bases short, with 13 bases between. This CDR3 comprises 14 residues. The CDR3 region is CASRPRRGTDTQYF. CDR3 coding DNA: TGTGCCAGCAGACCCCGGAGGGGGACAGATACGCAGTATTTT.

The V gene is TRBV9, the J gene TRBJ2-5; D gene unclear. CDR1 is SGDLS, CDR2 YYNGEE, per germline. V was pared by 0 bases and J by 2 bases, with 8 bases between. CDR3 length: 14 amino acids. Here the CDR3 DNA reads TGTGCCAGCAGCGTAGGGTCCACACAAGAGACCCAGTACTTC. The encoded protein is CASSVGSTQETQYF.

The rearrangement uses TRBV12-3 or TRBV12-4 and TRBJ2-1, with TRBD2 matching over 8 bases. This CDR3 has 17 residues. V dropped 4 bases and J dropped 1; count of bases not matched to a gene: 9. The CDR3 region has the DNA TGTGCCAGCAGTTCACCCATAGCGGGGAAATCCTACAATGAGCAGTTCTTC. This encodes CASSSPIAGKSYNEQFF.

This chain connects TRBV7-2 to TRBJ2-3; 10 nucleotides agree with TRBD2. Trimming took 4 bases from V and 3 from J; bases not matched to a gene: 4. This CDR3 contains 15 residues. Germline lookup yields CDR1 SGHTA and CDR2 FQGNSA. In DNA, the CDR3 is TGTGCCAGCAGCTCTAGCGGGAGTGATACAGATACGCAGTATTTT. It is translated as CASSSSGSDTDTQYF.

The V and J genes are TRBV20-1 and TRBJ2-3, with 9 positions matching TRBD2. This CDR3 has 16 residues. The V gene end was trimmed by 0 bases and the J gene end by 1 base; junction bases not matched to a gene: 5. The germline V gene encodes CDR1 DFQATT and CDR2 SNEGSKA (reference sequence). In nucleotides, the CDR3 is TGCAGTGCTAGAGATCCGACTAGCGGACGCACAGATACGCAGTATTTT. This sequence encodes CSARDPTSGRTDTQYF.

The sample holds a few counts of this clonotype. The CDR3 DNA follows: TGCAGTGCTTCCTTTACGGGCGGGGAGCTGTTTTTT. Amino acids: CSASFTGGELFF. The V and J genes are TRBV20-1 and TRBJ2-2; D unresolved. V shed 5 bases and J shed 7 bases, with 11 bases lying between them. The CDR3 sequence is 12 residues long. CDR1 and CDR2 (germline): DFQATT, SNEGSKA (reference sequence).

The CDR3 region is CAISGGTPNQPQHF. CDR3 nucleotide sequence: TGTGCCATCAGTGGCGGGACTCCAAATCAGCCCCAGCATTTT. The chain joins TRBV10-3 to TRBJ1-5; D might be TRBD1 (5 bases). V gave up 4 bases and J gave up 4 bases, with 11 bases separating them. The CDR3 extends over 14 amino acids. The V gene's germline CDR1 is ENHRY and CDR2 SYGVKD.

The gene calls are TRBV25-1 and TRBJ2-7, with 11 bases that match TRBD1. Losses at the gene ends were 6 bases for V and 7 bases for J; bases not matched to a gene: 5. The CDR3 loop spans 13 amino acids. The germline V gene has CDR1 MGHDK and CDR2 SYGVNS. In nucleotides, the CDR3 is TGTGCCAGCAGGAGGACAGGGGGCGTTGAGCAGTACTTC. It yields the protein CASRRTGGVEQYF.